This T cell receptor beta chain was found in a study of T-cell memory formation after mild COVID-19. Study details: In these data, TCR clusters were largely donor specific.

Study-wide points: That cross-reactive memory joined was suggested by some responding clones appearing in pre-infection memory.

This clonotype was picked up a small number of times. No antigen is known for it. Via MiXCR, TCRdb re-called the 5' RACE reads, giving one row per CDR3 protein. The data contain 300,000 to 400,000 distinct CDR3 sequences, about an eighth of them seen just once; the ten biggest clones take up 22%. V trimming: 5 bases; J trimming: 10 bases; junction bases outside the gene matches: 8. The CDR3 is 13 amino acids. CDR1 is SGHTA and CDR2 is FQGTGA in the germline V gene. The rearrangement joins TRBV7-3 to TRBJ2-3; TRBD2 aligns across 8 bases. The sample was PBMCs or a T cell subset sorted from them (not recorded which). This sequence originates from a man aged 18 to 30 who had mild COVID-19 (a few samples of this study predate the infection). Cell type and time point are not known. CDR3 nucleotides: TGTGCCAGCAGCGACGGAACTAGCGGTGCGCAGTATTTT. It translates to CASSDGTSGAQYF.